The source of this T cell receptor beta chain is a study of cytomegalovirus exposure and HLA in healthy donors. Study-level background: Later analysis reported that the roughly 120 validation repertoires shared the platform of the 650 to 700 first-cohort repertoires.

Profiled with immunoSEQ multiplex PCR; TCRdb holds only in-frame clones, not every one. The sample records a few hundred thousand clones, 65% to 90% being singletons. The CDR3 is made up of 14 amino acids. Trimming left V 3 bases short and J 1 base short, with 10 bases between. Germline values: CDR1 KGHSH, CDR2 LQKENI. This TCR came from a woman in her late teens or twenties in good health and CMV-seronegative. V is TRBV18 and J is TRBJ2-7; D is undetermined. The sample consisted of PBMCs. The CDR3 spells CASSPGLLSYEQYF. The CDR3 nucleotides read TGTGCCAGCTCACCGGGCTTATTGTCCTACGAGCAGTACTTC.